The clone carrying this TCR beta chain was seen at least ten times. Its target is unknown. This specimen comes from a study of identical twins. Whole-study results and caveats: Reduced insertions were recorded for abundant cord blood beta clonotypes, with no such pattern in memory repertoires.

From germline, CDR1 is MDHEN and CDR2 SYDVKM. Trimming cost V 10 bases and J 3 bases; bases outside gene matches: 10. There are 16 residues in the CDR3. TCRdb re-derived calls from the 5' RACE reads in MiXCR, one entry per CDR3 protein. Found here are 240,000 or so distinct CDR3 sequences, about 10% of them singletons; the top ten hold about 9.1%. The rearrangement links TRBV28 to TRBJ2-1; 12 bases are a match to TRBD2. The TCR originated in a man aged 45-60 years in good health. The sample taken for sequencing was memory T cells sorted from blood. CDR3 amino acids: CATNRGLAGSYNEQFF. DNA of the CDR3: TGTGCCACCAACCGTGGACTAGCGGGGAGCTACAATGAGCAGTTCTTC.